This T cell receptor (beta chain) was retrieved from a study of siplizumab effects on memory and regulatory T cells (dated by TCRdb to the late 2010s). Broadly, across the study: Across about eight responder-stimulator pairs, mixed lymphocyte reactions were run as pairs, about 1 with siplizumab at approximately 1 ug/mL and about 1 without drug. The effect of the anti-CD2 antibody siplizumab on alloreactive T-cell subsets was examined in allogeneic mixed lymphocyte reactions constructed from human PBMCs. General findings and caveats noted by the study authors: Siplizumab significantly lowered the cumulative frequency of alloreactive sequences that could be traced to unstimulated CD4+ memory T cells. For roughly 80-97% of proliferating CD4+ or CD8+ clones, no naive or memory phenotype could be assigned. Sequences below about 10^-5 frequency were poorly captured, so only a minor fraction of alloreactive clones could be mapped to unstimulated subsets. Whether proliferating Tregs from siplizumab cultures actually had suppressive function was not functionally confirmed. Unstimulated naive T cells appeared more diverse than memory T cells, and naive cells seemed to contribute substantially to the alloresponse. Among mappable alloreactive CD4+ clones, the Treg-derived fraction averaged around 63% with siplizumab versus around 25% in control reactions.

Looking up the germline V gene yields CDR1 MGHDK and CDR2 SYGVNS. The junction shows trimming of 5 bases on V and 8 bases on J, and the gene matches do not reach 9 bases of it. Its CDR3 holds 15 amino acids, cysteine through phenylalanine. Only the CDR3 portion is preserved as DNA: 45 bases, with reading frame beginning at the first base. As to this clone: Its antigen is unknown. No much larger clone exists at a distance of one base, and base qualities are not known.

Libraries were built with the immunoSEQ multiplex PCR assay. Some 1.1 x 10^5 TCR templates per sample were assayed on the deep sequencing platform. Genomic DNA extracted from sorted T cells was used for TCRbeta CDR3 sequencing. Under the source paper's analysis protocol: The R programming language was used for clonal analysis of the TCRbeta CDR3 data. Alloreactive CD4+ and CD8+ clones were identified by comparing unstimulated samples to CFSE-low samples taken after the reaction. Regulatory or non-regulatory origin was assigned to alloreactive CD4+ clones by matching of sequences to sorted unstimulated Treg and non-Treg repertoires. In TCRdb, the immuneACCESS table is reduced to in-frame sequences with V and J assigned. These tables do not hold every clone; where another copy was compared, an unresolved V gene accounts for under half, and the others remain unexplained. V and J calls and clone size are given by that table; D and trimming were obtained from the DNA. The sample data list about 15,000 clones, and roughly 40% of these were observed just once. The ten largest account for over 6% of the sample.

For 6 days, cells in the mixed lymphocyte reaction were kept in coculture at 37 degrees C. Responder PBMCs were labelled with CFSE and stimulator PBMCs with Violet Dye, then combined at a 1:1 ratio. Sorted unstimulated T cells, along with proliferating T cells recovered from mixed lymphocyte reactions, underwent TCRbeta CDR3 sequencing. Fresh whole blood from ten HLA-typed healthy donors served as the source for isolating PBMCs. Proliferating CFSE-low responder T cells were FACS-sorted after the mixed lymphocyte reaction for TCR sequencing. The sequence derives from a human donor in good health; the cells came from an allogeneic mixed lymphocyte reaction. Some clones in this sample may be carry-over from other donors' samples. Source material: CFSE-low (dividing) CD4+ T cells sorted from an allogeneic mixed lymphocyte reaction. This sequence uses TRBV25-1 and TRBJ2-2, with 9 bases in between that match TRBD2. The nucleotide sequence reads as follows: TGTGCCAGCAGTCCCGCTAGCGGGATGGGGGGGGAGCTGTTTTTT. The translation is CASSPASGMGGELFF.